This T cell receptor beta chain is from a study of tumor-infiltrating lymphocytes in primary liver carcinoma. Study-level information: Between about 4 and 11 cm across, the tumors were all of stage T1-T3 N0M0.

Germline-derived CDR1 and CDR2 are LGHNA and YNFKEQ. CDR3 size: 15 residues. Extraction of RNA together with DNA used about 17-31 mg of unsorted bulk tissue. Starting material of 500 ng total RNA yielded TCR beta cDNA via a constant-region primer. Generation of the TCR beta libraries relied on three nested multiplex PCR rounds using slightly modified ARM-PCR. TRBV1-TRBV30 forward primers paired with a C-beta reverse primer drove the first two PCR rounds, 10 cycles each. TCRdb reprocessed the multiplex PCR reads via MiXCR and lists one record per CDR3 protein. The repertoire includes around 71,000 distinct CDR3 sequences, about two thirds of them detected once, and around 15% sits in the top ten.

Specimen: liver tumor tissue from sampling region 4. Subset specified: tumor region T4, right-lateral pole. The rearrangement uses TRBV4-2 and TRBJ2-3; 9 nucleotides line up with TRBD2. The sequence derives from an older woman with primary liver carcinoma and hepatitis B virus infection. The CDR3 coding sequence is TGTGCAAACAGCCAATTTGGCGGGAGGGTAGATACGCAGTATTTT. Protein sequence: CANSQFGGRVDTQYF.